Reported below is one TCR beta chain. No antigen is known for it. No base quality values were provided; no much bigger clone lies one nucleotide off. Other DNA sequences in the same sample also yield this CDR3. Intraepithelial and lamina propria lymphocytes were isolated from graft specimens using dithiothreitol, EDTA incubations and collagenase D digestion. Serial intestinal graft biopsy specimens collected up to 600 days after transplant underwent bulk TCR-beta sequencing. The data originate from a study of graft-versus-host responses after intestinal transplantation (dated by TCRdb to the early 2020s). Notes on the research overall: Recipients received multivisceral, liver-intestinal, or isolated intestinal transplants. Every recipient was given anti-thymocyte globulin induction, followed by roughly 3 years of maintenance tacrolimus and steroids. After intestinal transplantation, graft-versus-host and host-versus-graft alloreactive T cell clones were followed in the graft, circulation and bone marrow using bulk TCR-beta CDR3 sequencing. Alloreactive clones were identified by sequencing pre-transplant mixed lymphocyte reaction products and comparing them with unstimulated pre-transplant donor and recipient T cells. The cohort enrolled around 25 intestinal transplant recipients including one retransplant, and a few patients lacking pretransplant specimens were excluded. Donor T cell macrochimerism was defined as a peak of at least 4% donor T cells among recipient peripheral blood mononuclear cells. Samples from a few later patients were sequenced in-house on an Illumina MiSeq with MiXCR processing rather than by the commercial service. Study-level results and caveats: GvH clones were detected in recipient bone marrow, and some appeared earlier in ileal mucosa or blood, consistent with an intestinal mucosal origin. Patients with donor T cell macrochimerism had high GvH to HvG T cell clonal ratios in their allografts. Early after transplant, declines in HvG clones were associated with peak levels of circulating GvH clones. The conclusions were limited by the relatively low number and heterogeneity of the intestinal transplant patients.

The library was prepared using the immunoSEQ multiplex PCR assay. For most patients, high-throughput TCR-beta CDR3 sequencing of genomic DNA was performed by Adaptive Biotechnologies. In the source study's methods: TCR sequencing data for 15 to 20 patients were retrieved from Adaptive's ImmunoSEQ software; a few other patients were processed with MiXCR and VDJtools. CDR3 nucleotide sequences shared between donor and recipient were removed because their origin could not be assigned. To be classed as alloreactive, a clone needed at least 2-fold expansion over unstimulated cells and a minimum CFSE-low frequency of 0.002% (template counts) or 0.001% (read counts). Mappable clones were those detected in sequenced pre-transplant spleen, lymph node, or MLR CFSE-low populations of the donor or recipient. The cumulative frequency of alloreactive clones was calculated as a percentage of all sequences, weighted by copy number. Held by TCRdb, this immuneACCESS table contains in-frame sequences only and omits some clones. Under half of the omission traces to an unresolved V gene where checked; the cause of the rest is unknown. The DNA was the basis for D and trimming; V, J and clone size are from that table. The sample table contains about 37,000 clones; only one count was recorded for about nine tenths of them. The ten largest clones represent 15% to 20% of the sample.

The CDR3, from cysteine to phenylalanine, totals 14 residues. Only the CDR3 portion is preserved as DNA: 42 bases, with reading frame beginning at the first base. The germline V gene sets CDR1 to SGHRS and CDR2 to YFSETQ. V trim: 0 bases; J trim: 5 bases; unmatched bases: 4. The source of this sequence is a human patient who received an intestinal transplant, so some T cells may come from the graft donor. The sequences come from ileum tissue, collected 200 to 210 days after intestinal transplant. The chain was built from TRBV5-1 and TRBJ1-2, with 7 bases in between that match TRBD1. This receptor carries the CDR3 CASSLEGQAYGYTF. The nucleotide sequence is given as TGCGCCAGCAGCTTGGAAGGACAGGCTTATGGCTACACCTTC. Extended through the reference TRBV5-1 and TRBJ1-2 proteins, this CDR3 yields the full variable domain: KAGVTQTPRYLIKTRGQQVTLSCSPISGHRSVSWYQQTPGQGLQFLFEYFSETQRNKGNFPGRFSGRQFSNSRSEMNVSTLELGDSALYLCASSLEGQAYGYTFGSGTRLTVV.